This TCR beta chain was sequenced in a study of tumor and adjacent non-tumor tissue in lung cancer (dated by TCRdb to between 2018 and 2020). Some background on the complete study: Patients with adenocarcinoma (12), squamous cell carcinoma (2) and small cell lung cancer (1) were included in the cohort. Among the roughly 15 patients, ages ranged from about 31 to 76 years, roughly ten were men and 5 were women, and disease was TNM stage I to III. Sequencing produced more than 100,000,000 productive TCRbeta reads in total, an average of about 4.17 million reads per sample. Bulk TCRbeta repertoires were compared between lung tumor tissue and matched distant non-tumor lung tissue obtained from 15 lung cancer patients. TCRbeta CDR3 sequencing was performed on a few dozen paired specimens, with one tumor sample and one normal lung sample collected per patient. Overall results and qualifications from the work: Because peripheral blood was not sequenced, blood TCRbeta repertoires in the lung cancer patients of the study were not examined. Tumor tissue showed significantly higher TCR diversity (inverse Simpson) than normal lung tissue, at about 410 vs 180 (P = 0.0075, Mann-Whitney U test). Only approximately 14 patients were included in the cohort, and the need for larger samples and more detailed clinical data was noted by the authors. A significantly larger cumulative share of the repertoire was made up by the top 100 clones in normal lung than in tumor tissue. Neither the sequencing platform nor unique molecular identifiers are named or mentioned anywhere in the methods. Significantly higher TCR diversity was found in younger patients, and higher tumor TCR diversity was associated with shorter overall and disease-free survival.

Preparation of the library involved multiplex PCR. TCRdb names Illumina HiSeq 2500 as the instrument used. Following protocols modified from ARM-PCR, the researchers constructed TCRbeta libraries through three rounds of nested PCR with primers (Table S4). Before sequencing, PCR products of 200-500 bp were excised from the gel and purified with the QIAquick gel extraction kit. In the source study's methods: Trimmomatic was used to clean the reads, FLASH merged the cleaned reads into complete CDR3 sequences, and MiTCR assigned the sequences to V(D)J germline segments. VDJtools was used to compute clonal diversity as the inverse Simpson's index. Productive reads were defined as in-frame sequences without a premature stop codon. TCRdb passed the public sequencing reads through fastp at Q25 and MiXCR, retaining productive beta sequences. Every entry covers one CDR3 protein and lists the most common genes and DNA from its rows. For this entry, the V and J calls and clone size follow TCRdb and not the study's own pipeline. Counted in this sample were approximately 80,000 distinct CDR3 sequences; about four fifths of them appeared once. In total, the top ten clones hold about 51% of the sample.

In regard to this clonotype: It has no known antigen specificity. Base qualities are not provided; no much larger clone lies one nucleotide away.

RNA was isolated from bulk, unsorted tissue, and RNA quality was assessed with a NanoDrop ND-1000 and an Agilent 2100. Distant non-tumor tissue taken more than 3 cm from the tumor edge was used as the normal lung sample. The donors were newly diagnosed lung cancer patients admitted for thoracic surgery in China from August to November 2014 who had not received prior chemotherapy. The study excluded patients who had received radiotherapy or chemotherapy before or who had another cancer at the same time. Surgical tissue pieces of roughly 1-2.3 cm3 were preserved in RNAlater solution and stored at -80 °C until use. From the germline V gene, CDR1 is SGHNT and CDR2 is YENEEA. The CDR3 measures 16 amino acids from cysteine to phenylalanine. This entry keeps only the CDR3 DNA: 48 bases, framed from base 1. The V end loses 1 base and the J end loses 2 bases, and a stretch of 15 bases separates them.

The sequence derives from a man between 60 and 75 years old with non-small cell lung cancer. The rearranged segments are TRBV11-3 and TRBJ2-7; the D region is possibly TRBD1 or TRBD2, each matching across 5 bases. Material: distant non-tumor lung tissue. The DNA sequence is given as TGTGCCAGCAGCTTAGCCCGAGGGGAGCACACCTACGAGCAGTACTTC. Its coded protein is CASSLARGEHTYEQYF.